The clone carrying this T cell receptor beta chain was seen only once. Its specificity is unknown. MiXCR was run by TCRdb on the 5' RACE reads, yielding one entry per CDR3 protein. The data hold just under 550,000 distinct CDR3 sequences, with about 20% observed a single time. The record originates from a study of T-cell memory formation after mild COVID-19. Study results and caveats: Largely, contracting CD4+ clones fell within CM and EM, and contracting CD8+ clones within EMRA.

The ends were cut back, 4 bases at V and 2 bases at J, with 17 bases in the middle. CDR1 SQVTM and CDR2 ANQGSEA come from the germline V gene. This CDR3 spans 15 amino acids. The sequenced material came from PBMCs or a T cell subset sorted from them (not recorded which). This receptor was taken from an adult woman who had mild COVID-19 (a few samples of this study predate the infection). Cell type and time point are not known. The chain employs TRBV29-1 and TRBJ1-1, with D possibly matching TRBD1 (5 bases). CDR3 sequence reads: CSVVLIWGKNTEAFF. The CDR3 coding sequence is TGCAGCGTTGTGTTGATTTGGGGGAAAAACACTGAAGCTTTCTTT.